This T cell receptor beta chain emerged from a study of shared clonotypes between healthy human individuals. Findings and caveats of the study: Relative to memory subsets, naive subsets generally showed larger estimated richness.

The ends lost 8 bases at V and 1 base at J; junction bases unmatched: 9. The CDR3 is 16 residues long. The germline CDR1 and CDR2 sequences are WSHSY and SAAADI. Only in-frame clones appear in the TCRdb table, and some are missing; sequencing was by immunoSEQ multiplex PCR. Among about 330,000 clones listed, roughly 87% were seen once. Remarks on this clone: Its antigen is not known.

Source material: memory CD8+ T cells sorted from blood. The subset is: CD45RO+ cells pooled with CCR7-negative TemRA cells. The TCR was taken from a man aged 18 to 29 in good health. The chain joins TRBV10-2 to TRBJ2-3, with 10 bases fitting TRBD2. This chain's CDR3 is CASGHGTSVGTDTQYF. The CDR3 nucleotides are TGCGCCAGCGGACACGGGACTAGCGTAGGCACAGATACGCAGTATTTT.